The 16 T cell receptor beta chains below come from one sample, sequenced in a study of T cell responses to AZD1222 COVID-19 vaccine (dated by TCRdb to the early 2020s). The library came from the immunoSEQ multiplex PCR assay. This immuneACCESS table, as held by TCRdb, lists in-frame sequences with V and J called but not all clones. Of the missing ones, under half trace to an unresolved V gene in checked studies; the others have no known cause. The sample table lists fewer than 150,000 clones, over 90% of them with a count of one. 0.91% of the sample is in the top ten clones. Reading the label with the study, this specimen's time point is: baseline before first vaccination. The material was peripheral blood, obtained on day 0 of AZD1222 vaccination. The receptor set was obtained from an adult in good health.

The V gene is TRBV12-5, the J gene TRBJ2-2, with 10 bases fitting TRBD1. This CDR3 region has 15 residues. V was clipped by 5 bases and J by 3 bases; unmatched bases: 3. CDR1 and CDR2 (germline): LGHNT, FRNRAP. The CDR3 DNA reads as TGTGCTAGTGGTCCTGGGACAGGGGACACCGGGGAGCTGTTTTTT. Translating it yields CASGPGTGDTGELFF.

The chain couples TRBV10-3 to TRBJ2-1; D is perhaps TRBD1 or TRBD2 (5 bases each). The CDR3 spans 14 residues. Trimming removed 8 bases at V and 6 bases at J, with 17 bases between. Germline V gene sequence: CDR1 ENHRY, CDR2 SYGVKD. The CDR3 protein is CAILRQGEGNEQFF. The CDR3 DNA follows: TGTGCCATCCTCAGGCAGGGAGAGGGCAATGAGCAGTTCTTC.

V usage is TRBV7-9 and J usage is TRBJ2-3; 8 bases fit TRBD2. The CDR3 consists of 16 residues. The ends lost 5 bases at V and 2 bases at J; junction bases unmatched: 9. Germline V gene data show CDR1 as SEHNR and CDR2 as FQNEAQ (reference sequence). The CDR3 loop is CASSTPGGDTTDTQYF. The CDR3 nucleotides read TGTGCCAGCAGCACCCCCGGGGGGGATACCACAGATACGCAGTATTTT. The full variable domain, completed using reference TRBV7-9 and TRBJ2-3, is DTGVSQNPRHKITKRGQNVTFRCDPISEHNRLYWYRQTLGQGPEFLTYFQNEAQLEKSRLLSDRFSAERPKGSFSTLEIQRTEQGDSAMYLCASSTPGGDTTDTQYFGPGTRLTVL.

This clone was recorded only once. The gene calls are TRBV5-1 and TRBJ1-3; 9 positions agree with TRBD1. This CDR3 has 15 residues. The germline CDR1 and CDR2 sequences are SGHRS and YFSETQ. The ends lost 1 base at V and 4 bases at J; junction bases unmatched: 3. The CDR3 DNA follows: TGCGCCAGCAGCTTGACAGGGGGCATAGGAAACACCATATATTTT. It is translated as CASSLTGGIGNTIYF.

The chain is built from TRBV5-1 and TRBJ1-2; D remains unclear. Germline loops: CDR1 SGHRS, CDR2 YFSETQ. V lost 4 bases, J lost 7 bases, and 11 bases lay in between. The length of the CDR3 is 12 residues. CDR3 nucleotide sequence: TGCGCCAGCAGCCAGGACCTGGGTGGCTACACCTTC. This sequence encodes CASSQDLGGYTF.

V usage is TRBV19 and J usage is TRBJ2-1; 10 positions agree with TRBD2. With 3 bases clipped from V and 7 bases from J, the junction kept 6 bases outside the gene matches. Germline V gives CDR1 LNHDA, CDR2 SQIVND (reference sequence). The CDR3 sequence is 15 residues long. This chain's CDR3 is CASSIWTSGFNEQFF. As DNA, the CDR3 is TGTGCCAGTAGTATCTGGACTAGCGGATTTAATGAGCAGTTCTTC.

The V gene is TRBV7-7, the J gene TRBJ1-1; a possible D gene is TRBD1 (6 bases). The V gene lost 2 bases and the J gene lost 5 bases, with 27 bases spanning the gap. The CDR3 contains 19 residues. CDR1 is SSHAT, CDR2 FNYEAQ, per germline (reference sequence). The CDR3 spells CASSLHPSTGTHLGTEAFF. Here the CDR3 DNA reads TGTGCCAGCAGCTTACACCCTAGTACCGGGACACACCTGGGGACTGAAGCTTTCTTT.

The V and J genes are TRBV15 and TRBJ1-3; D is unresolved. The CDR3 loop spans 17 amino acids. The V end lost 0 bases, the J end lost 0 bases, and 12 bases lay between the germline ends. In germline, CDR1 is LNHNV, CDR2 YYDKDF (reference sequence). The CDR3 nucleotides are TGTGCCACCAGCAGAGAAGGCAGCCCTTTCTCTGGAAACACCATATATTTT. Translated, it gives CATSREGSPFSGNTIYF.

This clone was detected a few times. The chain employs TRBV14 and TRBJ1-6, with a possible D match to TRBD1 (5 bases). This CDR3 is 14 amino acids long. Trimming took 4 bases from V and 9 from J, leaving 13 bases between them. Germline lookup yields CDR1 SGHDN and CDR2 FVKESK. CDR3 nucleotides: TGTGCCAGCAGCCTTTCAGGGAGGCGTTCACCCCTCCACTTT. This translates into CASSLSGRRSPLHF.

The chain is built from TRBV10-3 and TRBJ2-1; 10 bases agree with TRBD2. CDR3 size: 14 residues. The V and J ends lost 6 bases and 5 bases, in that order; junction bases with no gene match: 4. From germline, CDR1 is ENHRY and CDR2 SYGVKD. CDR3 DNA sequence: TGTGCCATCAGACGACTAGCGGGCAACAATGAGCAGTTCTTC. The encoded protein is CAIRRLAGNNEQFF.

This chain connects TRBV4-1 to TRBJ1-4, with 8 bases matching TRBD1. The germline V gene encodes CDR1 MGHRA and CDR2 YSYEKL. J lost 6 bases, V lost 1 base, and 7 bases had no gene match. The CDR3 runs 16 residues. The CDR3 spells CASSQVWTGLDEKLFF. The DNA for the CDR3 is TGCGCCAGCAGCCAAGTATGGACAGGGTTAGATGAAAAACTGTTTTTT.

The gene calls are TRBV30 and TRBJ1-5, with D possibly being TRBD1 (6 bases). CDR1 is GTSNPN, CDR2 SVGIG, per germline (reference sequence). V lost 1 base and J 11 bases, leaving 15 bases between the germline ends. The CDR3 runs to 13 residues. CDR3 residues: CAWSDDRLLTQHF. CDR3 in DNA: TGTGCCTGGAGTGACGACAGGCTTTTGACCCAGCATTTT.

The V and J genes are TRBV9 and TRBJ2-7; D possibly uses TRBD1 or TRBD2 (5 bases each). This CDR3 contains 15 residues. CDR1 and CDR2 (germline): SGDLS, YYNGEE. V was pared by 4 bases and J by 0 bases, with 14 bases between. The CDR3 sequence is CASSFRDGHSYEQYF. The CDR3 bases are TGTGCCAGCAGCTTCCGGGACGGGCACTCCTACGAGCAGTACTTC.

The rearrangement joins TRBV11-2 to TRBJ1-2; no definite D call. This CDR3 is 12 amino acids long. The ends were cut back, 0 bases at V and 6 bases at J, with 5 bases in the middle. Germline V gene data show CDR1 as SGHAT and CDR2 as FQNNGV. CDR3 amino acids: CASSLEGNGYTF. DNA for the CDR3: TGTGCCAGCAGCTTAGAAGGGAATGGCTACACCTTC.

This chain joins TRBV7-9 and TRBJ2-3; weak D call: TRBD2 (5 bases). The CDR3 contains 14 residues. With 1 base removed from V and 2 bases from J, the gap between germline ends came to 7 bases. Germline V lookup: CDR1 SEHNR, CDR2 FQNEAQ (reference sequence). The CDR3 DNA reads as TGTGCCAGCAGCTTAGATAGCGACACAGATACGCAGTATTTT. This gives the protein CASSLDSDTDTQYF.

The chain carries TRBV7-2 and TRBJ1-5; no clear D. Germline lookup yields CDR1 SGHTA and CDR2 FQGNSA. The CDR3 has 13 residues. V gave up 1 base and J gave up 5 bases, with 6 bases separating them. This CDR3 is CASSLGLYQPQHF. The CDR3 nucleotides read TGTGCCAGCAGCTTAGGCCTTTATCAGCCCCAGCATTTT. The full variable domain, rest sourced from reference TRBV7-2 and TRBJ1-5, is GAGVSQSPSNKVTEKGKDVELRCDPISGHTALYWYRQSLGQGLEFLIYFQGNSAPDKSGLPSDRFSAERTGGSVSTLTIQRTQQEDSAVYLCASSLGLYQPQHFGDGTRLSIL.